The clone carrying this T cell receptor beta chain was recorded only once. In the original workflow: Amplified reference gene primers provided the basis for estimating nucleated cell counts. Generated by immunoSEQ multiplex PCR, the TCRdb table keeps only in-frame clones and is missing some. V and J calls and clone size are as listed in that table; D and trimming were resolved from the DNA. This table has about 59,000 clones, roughly 80% appearing once. This entry is derived from a study of blood T cell repertoires in COVID-19. Study-level information: T cells, B-cell-depleted T cells, or PBMCs supplied cDNA or gDNA.

Trimming removed 6 bases at V and 1 base at J, with 9 bases between. The CDR3 is 13 residues long. Per the germline V gene, CDR1 is LGHDT and CDR2 is YNNKEL (reference sequence). Sequencing was done on a sample of peripheral blood. This sequence originates from a man older than 75 with acute or convalescent COVID-19. This chain connects TRBV3-1 (or the pseudogene TRBV3-2) to TRBJ1-2; D unclear. CDR3 loop: CASSSNVNYGYTF. The CDR3 nucleotides read TGTGCCAGCAGTTCTAACGTTAACTATGGCTACACCTTC.